This entry concerns a single TCR beta chain. CDR3 length equals 14 residues. Between the trimmed V and J ends, which lost 5 bases and 5 bases, there was a span of 12 bases. In germline, CDR1 is MRHNA, CDR2 SNTAGT. This sample is part of a study of shared clonotypes between healthy human individuals. The overall study: CD4 naive and CD4 memory each took three plates per donor, while CD8 naive took two and CD8 memory one.

Measured with immunoSEQ multiplex PCR; TCRdb has only the in-frame clones, and not every one. The repertoire holds 110,000 or so clones, around 71% seen once, with around 24% in the top ten. The TCR comes from a woman between 25 and 40 years old in good health. Sequencing used memory CD8+ T cells sorted from blood. Sample subset: CD45RO+ cells pooled with CCR7-negative TemRA cells. The V call is TRBV6-4, the J call TRBJ2-2; D might be TRBD1 (5 bases). The CDR3 spells CASSLGSGTGELFF. For the CDR3, the DNA is TGTGCCAGCAGTTTGGGGTCAGGGACCGGGGAGCTGTTTTTT.